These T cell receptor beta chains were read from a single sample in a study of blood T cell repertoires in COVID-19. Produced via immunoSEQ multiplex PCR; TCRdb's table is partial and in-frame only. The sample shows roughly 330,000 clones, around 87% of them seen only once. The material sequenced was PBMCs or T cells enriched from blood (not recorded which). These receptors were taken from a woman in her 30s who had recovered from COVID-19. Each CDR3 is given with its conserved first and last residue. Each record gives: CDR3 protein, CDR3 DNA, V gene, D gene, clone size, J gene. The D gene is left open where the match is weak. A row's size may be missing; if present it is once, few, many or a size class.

CDR3: CASSPPGDSEAFF
DNA: TGTGCCAGCAGCCCACCAGGGGATTCTGAAGCTTTCTTT
V: TRBV5-4
D: NA
size: NA
J: TRBJ1-1

CDR3: CAWSEQVYNSPLHF
DNA: TGTGCCTGGAGTGAACAGGTTTATAATTCACCCCTCCACTTT
V: TRBV30
D: NA
size: NA
J: TRBJ1-6

CDR3: CASIQGRDEKLFF
DNA: TGTGCCAGCATCCAGGGCCGCGACGAAAAACTGTTTTTT
V: TRBV2
D: NA
size: NA
J: TRBJ1-4

CDR3: CASSDRDKTYEQYF
DNA: TGTGCCAGCAGCGACCGGGACAAGACCTACGAGCAGTACTTC
V: TRBV3-1/TRBV3-2
D: NA
size: NA
J: TRBJ2-7

CDR3: CASSISPRSNQPQHF
DNA: TGTGCCAGCAGTATTTCCCCCCGGAGCAATCAGCCCCAGCATTTT
V: TRBV5-5
D: NA
size: once
J: TRBJ1-5

CDR3: CASSKQGPPRGTEAFF
DNA: TGTGCCAGTAGTAAACAGGGTCCTCCGCGTGGCACTGAAGCTTTCTTT
V: TRBV19
D: NA
size: NA
J: TRBJ1-1

CDR3: CASSESGNTGELFF
DNA: TGCGCCAGCAGTGAGTCCGGGAACACCGGGGAGCTGTTTTTT
V: TRBV10-1
D: NA
size: NA
J: TRBJ2-2

CDR3: CASSLGSGAGYGQFF
DNA: TGCGCCAGCAGCTTAGGTAGCGGGGCCGGTTATGGGCAGTTCTTC
V: TRBV5-1
D: TRBD2
size: NA
J: TRBJ2-1

CDR3: CASSPGQFNEKLFF
DNA: TGTGCCAGTTCACCGGGACAGTTTAATGAAAAACTGTTTTTT
V: TRBV27
D: TRBD1
size: once
J: TRBJ1-4

CDR3: CASSLLKVAGETQYF
DNA: TGTGCCAGCAGCTTGTTAAAGGTAGCGGGGGAGACCCAGTACTTC
V: TRBV5-6
D: TRBD2
size: NA
J: TRBJ2-5

CDR3: CASSPRGGNQPQHF
DNA: TGTGCCAGCAGCCCCCGAGGGGGTAATCAGCCCCAGCATTTT
V: TRBV6-5
D: NA
size: NA
J: TRBJ1-5

CDR3: CASSYSTGGHQYF
DNA: TGTGCCAGCAGTTACTCGACAGGGGGGCACCAGTACTTC
V: TRBV6-5
D: TRBD1
size: NA
J: TRBJ2-7

CDR3: CASSFRVSGGSYEQYF
DNA: TGTGCCAGCAGTTTTCGGGTTAGCGGGGGCTCCTACGAGCAGTACTTC
V: TRBV27
D: TRBD2
size: NA
J: TRBJ2-7

CDR3: CASSLALEFFYTF
DNA: TGCGCCAGCAGCCTAGCCCTGGAGTTCTTCTACACCTTC
V: TRBV4-1
D: NA
size: few
J: TRBJ1-2

CDR3: CASSIGTGVFNTGELFF
DNA: TGTGCCAGCAGCATCGGGACAGGGGTATTCAACACCGGGGAGCTGTTTTTT
V: TRBV11-2
D: TRBD1
size: NA
J: TRBJ2-2

CDR3: CASRTTGYGYTF
DNA: TGTGCCAGTAGAACTACAGGGTATGGCTACACCTTC
V: TRBV19
D: NA
size: NA
J: TRBJ1-2

CDR3: CAIRRGQMGEAFF
DNA: TGTGCCATCAGGAGGGGGCAAATGGGTGAAGCTTTCTTT
V: TRBV10-3
D: TRBD1
size: NA
J: TRBJ1-1

CDR3: CASSLAAGPGGYTF
DNA: TGTGCCAGCAGCTTAGCGGCGGGGCCAGGGGGCTACACCTTC
V: TRBV7-9
D: NA
size: few
J: TRBJ1-2

CDR3: CSAGGQGAQGYTF
DNA: TGCAGCGCTGGGGGACAGGGGGCTCAAGGCTACACCTTC
V: TRBV29-1
D: TRBD1
size: NA
J: TRBJ1-2

CDR3: CASRSREGLALYEQYF
DNA: TGCGCCAGCAGGTCCCGGGAGGGTTTAGCCCTCTACGAGCAGTACTTC
V: TRBV10-1
D: TRBD2
size: NA
J: TRBJ2-7

CDR3: CASRTRARVYGYTF
DNA: TGTGCCAGCAGAACCCGCGCGAGAGTCTATGGCTACACCTTC
V: TRBV6-5
D: NA
size: once
J: TRBJ1-2

CDR3: CASSLGRGSDTDTQYF
DNA: TGCGCCAGCAGCTTAGGTAGGGGGTCGGACACAGATACGCAGTATTTT
V: TRBV5-1
D: NA
size: NA
J: TRBJ2-3

CDR3: CAWRAGGQPQHF
DNA: TGTGCCTGGAGGGCAGGGGGTCAGCCCCAGCATTTT
V: TRBV30
D: TRBD1
size: NA
J: TRBJ1-5

CDR3: CASSFDREREKLFF
DNA: TGCGCCAGCAGCTTCGACAGGGAGCGAGAAAAACTGTTTTTT
V: TRBV5-1
D: TRBD1
size: NA
J: TRBJ1-4

CDR3: CASSLRQGTGELFF
DNA: TGTGCCAGCAGCTTAAGACAGGGGACCGGGGAGCTGTTTTTT
V: TRBV5-4
D: TRBD1
size: few
J: TRBJ2-2

CDR3: CASSISGGGSSVEAFF
DNA: TGTGCCAGTAGTATTTCAGGGGGCGGAAGTTCCGTTGAAGCTTTCTTT
V: TRBV19
D: TRBD1
size: NA
J: TRBJ1-1

CDR3: CAWASRDSYEQYF
DNA: TGTGCCTGGGCTTCCCGGGACAGCTACGAGCAGTACTTC
V: TRBV30
D: TRBD1
size: NA
J: TRBJ2-7

CDR3: CASSTQDRVEKLFF
DNA: TGTGCCAGCAGCACACAGGACCGAGTCGAAAAACTGTTTTTT
V: TRBV21-1
D: NA
size: NA
J: TRBJ1-4

CDR3: CASSLGGNSYEQYF
DNA: TGTGCCAGCAGTTTAGGAGGTAACTCCTACGAGCAGTACTTC
V: TRBV6-5
D: NA
size: NA
J: TRBJ2-7

CDR3: CASSLGGIGGYTF
DNA: TGTGCCAGCAGCTTAGGCGGGATCGGAGGCTACACCTTC
V: TRBV7-6
D: NA
size: NA
J: TRBJ1-2

CDR3: CASSPIIRSNQPQHF
DNA: TGTGCCAGCAGTCCGATTATCCGGAGCAATCAGCCCCAGCATTTT
V: TRBV27
D: NA
size: NA
J: TRBJ1-5

CDR3: CASSQKTRGVGEKLFF
DNA: TGTGCCAGCAGCCAAAAAACCAGGGGAGTCGGTGAAAAACTGTTTTTT
V: TRBV3-1/TRBV3-2
D: NA
size: once
J: TRBJ1-4

CDR3: CASSRGTGSYEQYF
DNA: TGTGCCAGCAGCCGAGGGACTGGCTCCTACGAGCAGTACTTC
V: TRBV28
D: NA
size: NA
J: TRBJ2-7

CDR3: CASSLGTTSGNTIYF
DNA: TGTGCCAGCAGCTTAGGGACAACCTCTGGAAACACCATATATTTT
V: TRBV7-6
D: NA
size: NA
J: TRBJ1-3

CDR3: CASSFLSGTEAFF
DNA: TGTGCCAGCAGCTTTCTCTCGGGAACTGAAGCTTTCTTT
V: TRBV5-4
D: NA
size: NA
J: TRBJ1-1

CDR3: CASSRVGYEQYF
DNA: TGTGCCAGCAGCAGGGTTGGATACGAGCAGTACTTC
V: TRBV25-1
D: NA
size: NA
J: TRBJ2-7

CDR3: CASSQPRGATNEKLFF
DNA: TGCGCCAGCAGCCAGCCCAGGGGTGCAACTAATGAAAAACTGTTTTTT
V: TRBV4-3
D: NA
size: NA
J: TRBJ1-4

CDR3: CASSESPTRNYGYTF
DNA: TGTGCCAGCAGTGAATCCCCGACAAGGAACTATGGCTACACCTTC
V: TRBV6-1
D: NA
size: NA
J: TRBJ1-2

CDR3: CASSQTTGAGNTIYF
DNA: TGTGCCAGCAGCCAAACCACAGGGGCTGGAAACACCATATATTTT
V: TRBV3-1/TRBV3-2
D: TRBD1
size: NA
J: TRBJ1-3

CDR3: CADELAQVRKAYEKLFF
DNA: TGTGCTGACGAGCTAGCGCAGGTACGAAAGGCTTACGAGAAACTGTTTTTT
V: TRBV30
D: NA
size: NA
J: TRBJ1-4

CDR3: CASSTSTGNLAEQYF
DNA: TGTGCCAGCTCAACTTCGACAGGGAACCTCGCCGAGCAGTACTTC
V: TRBV18
D: TRBD1
size: NA
J: TRBJ2-7

CDR3: CASSRTGGTQPQHF
DNA: TGTGCCAGCAGCCGGACAGGGGGAACTCAGCCCCAGCATTTT
V: TRBV11-2
D: TRBD1
size: NA
J: TRBJ1-5

CDR3: CASSPDRGGYRREKLFF
DNA: TGCGCCAGCAGCCCGGACAGGGGAGGGTACCGTAGAGAAAAACTGTTTTTT
V: TRBV4-3
D: TRBD1
size: few
J: TRBJ1-4

CDR3: CASSIGGQGGQPQHF
DNA: TGTGCCAGTAGTATAGGGGGACAGGGAGGGCAGCCCCAGCATTTT
V: TRBV19
D: TRBD1
size: NA
J: TRBJ1-5

CDR3: CASSTQGHEQYF
DNA: TGTGCCAGTAGTACGCAGGGTCACGAGCAGTACTTC
V: TRBV19
D: NA
size: NA
J: TRBJ2-7

CDR3: CASSPLGGSTDTQYF
DNA: TGTGCCAGCAGCCCACTCGGGGGGAGTACAGATACGCAGTATTTT
V: TRBV3-1/TRBV3-2
D: TRBD2
size: NA
J: TRBJ2-3

CDR3: CASSQEPGGANVLTF
DNA: TGCGCCAGCAGCCAAGAACCCGGTGGGGCCAACGTCCTGACTTTC
V: TRBV4-3
D: NA
size: many
J: TRBJ2-6

CDR3: CASSQERLERGATYNEQFF
DNA: TGTGCCAGCAGCCAAGAACGATTGGAGCGGGGAGCTACCTACAATGAGCAGTTCTTC
V: TRBV4-2
D: TRBD2
size: NA
J: TRBJ2-1

CDR3: CASSGPRVEAFF
DNA: TGTGCCAGCAGCGGACCCAGGGTAGAAGCTTTCTTT
V: TRBV5-5
D: NA
size: once
J: TRBJ1-1

CDR3: CASSLEGQSNYGYTF
DNA: TGCGCCAGCAGCTTGGAGGGACAGTCGAACTATGGCTACACCTTC
V: TRBV5-1
D: TRBD1
size: NA
J: TRBJ1-2

CDR3: CASRNRAQETQYF
DNA: TGTGCCAGTAGAAACAGGGCGCAAGAGACCCAGTACTTC
V: TRBV19
D: NA
size: NA
J: TRBJ2-5

CDR3: CASSYGANTEAFF
DNA: TGTGCCAGCAGTTATGGGGCCAACACTGAAGCTTTCTTT
V: TRBV25-1
D: NA
size: NA
J: TRBJ1-1

CDR3: CASSLNQGWVNEQFF
DNA: TGTGCCAGCAGTTTAAACCAGGGATGGGTCAATGAGCAGTTCTTC
V: TRBV28
D: NA
size: NA
J: TRBJ2-1

CDR3: CASSWSGTAWEQYF
DNA: TGTGCCAGCAGCTGGTCCGGGACTGCCTGGGAGCAGTACTTC
V: TRBV11-2
D: NA
size: once
J: TRBJ2-7

CDR3: CASSSSSGANVLTF
DNA: TGTGCCAGCAGCTCCAGCTCTGGGGCCAACGTCCTGACTTTC
V: TRBV9
D: NA
size: NA
J: TRBJ2-6